One TCR beta chain is described in this entry. PCR used 60 Vbeta primers and 13 Jbeta primers. Produced via immunoSEQ multiplex PCR; TCRdb's table is partial and in-frame only. Of over 150,000 clones in the sample, 84% were seen once. The CDR3 spans 14 residues. Trimming took 6 bases from V and 4 from J, leaving 15 bases between them. Germline-derived CDR1 and CDR2 are KGHSH and LQKENI. This sample was included in a study of cytomegalovirus exposure and HLA in healthy donors. The sequenced sample was PBMCs. This clonotype originated in a boy aged 2 to 10 in good health and CMV-seronegative. This chain uses TRBV18 with TRBJ1-1; perhaps TRBD1 as D (6 bases). CDR3 residues: CASSCKGQSTEAFF. CDR3 nucleotides: TGTGCCAGCTCTTGTAAAGGACAGAGCACTGAAGCTTTCTTT.